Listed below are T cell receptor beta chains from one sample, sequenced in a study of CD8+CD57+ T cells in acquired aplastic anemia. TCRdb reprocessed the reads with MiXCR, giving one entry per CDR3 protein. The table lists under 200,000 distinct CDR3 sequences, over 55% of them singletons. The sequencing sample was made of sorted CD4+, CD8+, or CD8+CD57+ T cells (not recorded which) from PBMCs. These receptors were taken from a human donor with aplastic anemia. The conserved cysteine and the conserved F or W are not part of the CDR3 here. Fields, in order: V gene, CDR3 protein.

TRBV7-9 ASSFSGQGVGETQY
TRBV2 ASSSYGYEQY
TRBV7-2 ASSFRDRSYEQY
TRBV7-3 ASSLTGGTKTEAF
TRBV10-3 AISGVGDAEAF
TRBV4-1 ASSQVVFGNTEAF
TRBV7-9 ASIGELPKGYT
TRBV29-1 SVRWGDFNTEAF
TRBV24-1 ATSTTSGSSDTQY
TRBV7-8 ASSQISESSSQY
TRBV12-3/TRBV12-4 ASRKQGSRYEQY
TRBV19 ASSYTENSPLH
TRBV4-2 ASSQGRETDTQY
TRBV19 ASKGTGEAGELF
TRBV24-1 ATSDEDRREQY
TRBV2 ASSVLTTTGELF
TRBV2 ASTVATNEQF
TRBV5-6 ASSSGTGVNIQY
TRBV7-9 ASTPPRAELTDTQY
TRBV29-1 SALKGFYNEQF
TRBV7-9 ASSLGSFADTQY
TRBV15 ATSRDVQGGNQPQH
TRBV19 ASREGAGKNIQY
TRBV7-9 ASSTQGGGGETQY
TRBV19 ASTTRFPNQPQH
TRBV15 ATGQTNTGELF
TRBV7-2 ASSISGAYQETQY
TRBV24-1 ATSDSGQGFDEQF
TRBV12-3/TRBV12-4 ASSFRRPGANVLT
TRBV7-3 ASSREVAGAAQY
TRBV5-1 ASSPRIYGYT
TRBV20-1 SAQGRQETQY
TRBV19 ASSIAQATDTQY
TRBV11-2 ASSLGGPSLYEQY
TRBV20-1 SARTTGEQF
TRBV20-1 SARDPPYNEQF
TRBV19 ASSSRTGGNYEQY
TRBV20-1 SARMGAQPQH
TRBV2 ASSEALAGNTEAF
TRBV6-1 ASALAGDLGDTQY
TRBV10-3 AISEYAGQGDYGYT
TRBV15 ATSRDRGRSTYEQY
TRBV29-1 SVYRVAAF
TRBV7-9 ASSRLGGGEQY
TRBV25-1 ASSAWGGGNTEAF
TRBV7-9 ASSYMIGYGYT
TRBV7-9 ASSIPQQGRPAF
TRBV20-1 SGRGGQETQY
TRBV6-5 ASSYSPT
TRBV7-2 ASSQGLVSYEQY
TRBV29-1 SAHSGNEQF
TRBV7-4 ASTFKGNEQF
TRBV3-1 ASSQVGSGNTIY